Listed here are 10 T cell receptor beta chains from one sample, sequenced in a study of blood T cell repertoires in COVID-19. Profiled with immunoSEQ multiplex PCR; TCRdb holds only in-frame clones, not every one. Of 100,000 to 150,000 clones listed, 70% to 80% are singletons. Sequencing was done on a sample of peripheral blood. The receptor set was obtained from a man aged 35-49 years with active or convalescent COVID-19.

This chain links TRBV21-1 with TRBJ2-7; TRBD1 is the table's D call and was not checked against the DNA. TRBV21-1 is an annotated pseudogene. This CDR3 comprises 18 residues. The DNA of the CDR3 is TGTGCCAGCAGCACCCCTGAACCGGGACATCCACTGAGTTACGAGCAGTACTTC. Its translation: CASSTPEPGHPLSYEQYF.

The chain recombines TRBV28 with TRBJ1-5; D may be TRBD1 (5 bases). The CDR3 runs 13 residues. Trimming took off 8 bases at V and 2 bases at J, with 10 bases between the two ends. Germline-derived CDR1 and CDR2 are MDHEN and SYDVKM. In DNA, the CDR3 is TGTGCCAGCGGTTGGGGCGGCAATCAGCCCCAGCATTTT. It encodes CASGWGGNQPQHF.

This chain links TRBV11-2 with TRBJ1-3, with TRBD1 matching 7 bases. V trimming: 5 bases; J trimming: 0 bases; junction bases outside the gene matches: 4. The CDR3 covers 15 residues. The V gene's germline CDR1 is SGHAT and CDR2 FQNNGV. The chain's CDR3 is CASSTGASSGNTIYF. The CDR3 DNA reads TGTGCCAGCAGCACAGGGGCCAGCTCTGGAAACACCATATATTTT.

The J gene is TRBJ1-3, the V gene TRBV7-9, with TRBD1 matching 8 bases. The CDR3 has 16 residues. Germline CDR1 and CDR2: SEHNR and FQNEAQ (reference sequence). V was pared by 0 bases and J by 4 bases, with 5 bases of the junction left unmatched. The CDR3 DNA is TGTGCCAGCAGCTTAGCGAAACAGGGGGGCGGAAACACCATATATTTT. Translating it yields CASSLAKQGGGNTIYF.

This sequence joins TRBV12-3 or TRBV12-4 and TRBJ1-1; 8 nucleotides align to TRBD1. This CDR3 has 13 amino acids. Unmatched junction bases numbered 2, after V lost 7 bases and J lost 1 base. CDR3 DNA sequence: TGTGCCAGCACTGGACAGGGGAACACTGAAGCTTTCTTT. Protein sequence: CASTGQGNTEAFF.

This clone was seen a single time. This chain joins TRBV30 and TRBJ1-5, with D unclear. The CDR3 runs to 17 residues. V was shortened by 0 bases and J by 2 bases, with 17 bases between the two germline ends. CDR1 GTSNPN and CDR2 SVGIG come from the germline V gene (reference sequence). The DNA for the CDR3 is TGTGCCTGGAGTGTTCCGACTCAAGCGGGAGGCAATCAGCCCCAGCATTTT. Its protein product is CAWSVPTQAGGNQPQHF. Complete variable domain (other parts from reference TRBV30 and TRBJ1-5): SQTIHQWPATLVQPVGSPLSLECTVEGTSNPNLYWYRQAAGRGLQLLFYSVGIGQISSEVPQNLSASRPQDRQFILSSKKLLLSDSGFYLCAWSVPTQAGGNQPQHFGDGTRLSIL.

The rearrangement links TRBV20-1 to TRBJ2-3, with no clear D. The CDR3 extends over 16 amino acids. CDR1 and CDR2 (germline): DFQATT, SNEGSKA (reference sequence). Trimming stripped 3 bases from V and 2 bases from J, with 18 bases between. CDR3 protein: CSASAISPRLTDTQYF. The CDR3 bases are TGCAGTGCTAGTGCTATCTCCCCGCGCCTCACAGATACGCAGTATTTT.

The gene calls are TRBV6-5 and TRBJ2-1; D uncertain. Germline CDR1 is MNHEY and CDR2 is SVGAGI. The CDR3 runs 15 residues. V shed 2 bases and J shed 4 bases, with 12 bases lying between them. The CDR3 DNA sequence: TGTGCCAGCAGTTACGCGAGTGTGAGATACAATGAGCAGTTCTTC. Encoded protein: CASSYASVRYNEQFF.

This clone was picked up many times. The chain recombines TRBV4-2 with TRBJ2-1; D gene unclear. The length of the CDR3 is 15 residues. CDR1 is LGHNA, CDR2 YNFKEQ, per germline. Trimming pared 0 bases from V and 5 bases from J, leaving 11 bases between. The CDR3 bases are TGTGCCAGCAGCCAAGATTTTGGCTTACACAATGAGCAGTTCTTC. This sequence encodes CASSQDFGLHNEQFF.

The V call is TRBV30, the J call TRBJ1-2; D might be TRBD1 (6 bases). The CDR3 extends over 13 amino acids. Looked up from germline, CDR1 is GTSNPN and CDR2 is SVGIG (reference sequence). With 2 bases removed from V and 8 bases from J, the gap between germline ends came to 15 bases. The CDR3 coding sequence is TGTGCCTGGAGTCCGACAGGCATGCTAGGCTACACCTTC. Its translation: CAWSPTGMLGYTF.